This T cell receptor beta chain was identified during a study of post-analysis software for immune sequencing data. Study observations and caveats: A handful of TRBV segments were significantly more frequent in patients than in controls. TRBV5-6, TRBV5-1 and TRBV20-1 were among these segments.

Germline V gene sequence: CDR1 WSHSY, CDR2 SAAADI. Deletions cut 8 bases from V and 0 bases from J, with 11 bases between. This CDR3 comprises 13 residues. The authors incorporated unique molecular identifiers into the TCR beta cDNA libraries. TCRdb called the PCR reads again in MiXCR, with one record for every CDR3 protein. This table has about 620,000 distinct CDR3 sequences, 44% appearing once. Points on this clonotype: What it binds is not known.

This sequence joins TRBV10-2 and TRBJ2-7; D is uncertain. The sample taken for sequencing was blood. The sequence was obtained from a girl under 18 with multiple sclerosis. CDR3 protein: CASLDPASYEQYF. For the CDR3, the DNA is TGCGCCAGCTTGGACCCCGCCTCCTACGAGCAGTACTTC.